Listed here are 3 T cell receptor beta chains from one sample, sequenced in a study of monozygotic twins with inflammatory bowel disease. Using the 5' RACE reads, TCRdb records one entry per CDR3 protein without DNA. This table lists about 420,000 distinct CDR3 sequences. Sequencing was carried out using blood. The receptor set was obtained from a human donor with ulcerative colitis or Crohn's disease, or a healthy co-twin of an affected twin (not recorded which).

This chain joins TRBV5-4 and TRBJ1-3; TCRdb gives TRBD1 as the D gene, but with no DNA this cannot be confirmed. CDR1 is SGHNT, CDR2 YYREEE, per germline (reference sequence). The CDR3 loop spans 15 amino acids. The CDR3 is CASSQGGSSGNTIYF.

The chain has TRBV28 and TRBJ2-3; checking the TCRdb D call of TRBD1 is not possible without DNA. Germline CDR1 and CDR2: MDHEN and SYDVKM. The CDR3 extends over 14 amino acids. The CDR3 here is CASRGWSPTDTQYF. The whole variable domain, remainder taken from reference TRBV28 and TRBJ2-3, is DVKVTQSSRYLVKRTGEKVFLECVQDMDHENMFWYRQDPGLGLRLIYFSYDVKMKEKGDIPEGYSVSREKKERFSLILESASTNQTSMYLCASRGWSPTDTQYFGPGTRLTVL.

This chain joins TRBV7-3 and TRBJ2-3; without DNA, the TCRdb call of TRBD1 cannot be checked. This CDR3 comprises 15 residues. The germline V gene encodes CDR1 SGHTA and CDR2 FQGTGA. The CDR3 reads CASSLNRNAGDTQYF.